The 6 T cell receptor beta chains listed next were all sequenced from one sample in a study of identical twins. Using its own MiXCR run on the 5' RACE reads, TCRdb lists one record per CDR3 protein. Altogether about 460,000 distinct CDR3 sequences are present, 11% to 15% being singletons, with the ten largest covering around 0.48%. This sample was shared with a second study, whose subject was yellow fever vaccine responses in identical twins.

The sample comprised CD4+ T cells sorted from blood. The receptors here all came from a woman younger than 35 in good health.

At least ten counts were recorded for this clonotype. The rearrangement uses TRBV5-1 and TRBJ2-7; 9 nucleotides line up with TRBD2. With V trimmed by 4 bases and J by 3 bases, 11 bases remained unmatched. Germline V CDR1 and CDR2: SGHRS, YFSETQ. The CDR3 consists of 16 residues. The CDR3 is CASSPDVLAGLYEQYF. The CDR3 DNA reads TGCGCCAGCAGCCCGGATGTCCTAGCGGGACTCTACGAGCAGTACTTC.

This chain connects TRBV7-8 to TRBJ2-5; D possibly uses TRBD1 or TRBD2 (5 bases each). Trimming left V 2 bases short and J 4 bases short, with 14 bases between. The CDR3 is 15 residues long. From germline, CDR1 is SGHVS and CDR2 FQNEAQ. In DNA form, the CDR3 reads TGTGCCAGCAGCTTAAGGTTATCTGGGGGAGAGACCCAGTACTTC. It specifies CASSLRLSGGETQYF.

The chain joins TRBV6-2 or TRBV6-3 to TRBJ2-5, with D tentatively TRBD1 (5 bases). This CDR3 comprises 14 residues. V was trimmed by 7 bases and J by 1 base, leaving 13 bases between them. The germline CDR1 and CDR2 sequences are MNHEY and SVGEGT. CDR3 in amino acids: CASTPGIRQETQYF. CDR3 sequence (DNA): TGTGCCAGCACCCCAGGGATCCGCCAAGAGACCCAGTACTTC.

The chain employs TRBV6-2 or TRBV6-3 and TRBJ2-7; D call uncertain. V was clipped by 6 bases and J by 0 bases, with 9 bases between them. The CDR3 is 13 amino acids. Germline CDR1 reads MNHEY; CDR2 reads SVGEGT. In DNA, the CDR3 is TGTGCCAGCAGAATTACAGCCTCCTACGAGCAGTACTTC. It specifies CASRITASYEQYF.

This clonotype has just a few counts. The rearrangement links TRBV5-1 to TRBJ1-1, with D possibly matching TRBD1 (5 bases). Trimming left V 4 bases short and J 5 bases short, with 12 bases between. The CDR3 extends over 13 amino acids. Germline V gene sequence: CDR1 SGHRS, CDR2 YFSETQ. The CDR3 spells CASSPIGGTEAFF. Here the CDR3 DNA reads TGCGCCAGCAGCCCAATTGGGGGGACTGAAGCTTTCTTT. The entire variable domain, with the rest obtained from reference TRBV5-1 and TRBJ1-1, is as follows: KAGVTQTPRYLIKTRGQQVTLSCSPISGHRSVSWYQQTPGQGLQFLFEYFSETQRNKGNFPGRFSGRQFSNSRSEMNVSTLELGDSALYLCASSPIGGTEAFFGQGTRLTVV.

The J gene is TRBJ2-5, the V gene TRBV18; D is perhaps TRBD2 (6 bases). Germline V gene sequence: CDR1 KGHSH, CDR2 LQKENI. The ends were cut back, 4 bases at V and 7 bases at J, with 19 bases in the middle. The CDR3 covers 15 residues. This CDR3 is CASSHRRVPEGTQYF. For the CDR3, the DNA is TGTGCCAGCTCACACCGACGGGTGCCGGAGGGGACCCAGTACTTC. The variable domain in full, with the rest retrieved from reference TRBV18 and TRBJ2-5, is NAGVMQNPRHLVRRRGQEARLRCSPMKGHSHVYWYRQLPEEGLKFMVYLQKENIIDESGMPKERFSAEFPKEGPSILRIQQVVRGDSAAYFCASSHRRVPEGTQYFGPGTRLLVL.